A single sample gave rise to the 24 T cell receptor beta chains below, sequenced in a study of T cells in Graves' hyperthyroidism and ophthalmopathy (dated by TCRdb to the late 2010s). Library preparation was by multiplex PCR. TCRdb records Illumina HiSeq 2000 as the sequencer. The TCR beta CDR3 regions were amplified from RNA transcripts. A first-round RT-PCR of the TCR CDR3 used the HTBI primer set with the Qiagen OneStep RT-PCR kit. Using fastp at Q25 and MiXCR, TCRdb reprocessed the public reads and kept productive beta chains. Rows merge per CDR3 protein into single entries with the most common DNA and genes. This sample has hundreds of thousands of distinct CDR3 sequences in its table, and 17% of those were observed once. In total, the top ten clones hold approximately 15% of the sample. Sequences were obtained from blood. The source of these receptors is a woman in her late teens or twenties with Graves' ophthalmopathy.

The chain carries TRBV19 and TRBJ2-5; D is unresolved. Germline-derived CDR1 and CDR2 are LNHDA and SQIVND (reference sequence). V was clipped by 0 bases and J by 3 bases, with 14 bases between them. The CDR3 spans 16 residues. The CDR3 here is CASSIEGSLREETQYF. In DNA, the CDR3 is TGTGCCAGTAGTATAGAGGGATCCTTAAGGGAAGAGACCCAGTACTTC.

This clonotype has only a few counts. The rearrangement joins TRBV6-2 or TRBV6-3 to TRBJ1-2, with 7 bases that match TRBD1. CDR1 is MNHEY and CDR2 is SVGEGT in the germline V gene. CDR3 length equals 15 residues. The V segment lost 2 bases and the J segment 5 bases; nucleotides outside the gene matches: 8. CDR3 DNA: TGTGCCAGCAGTTACCGAAGGACAGGCGAATATGGCTACACCTTC. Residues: CASSYRRTGEYGYTF.

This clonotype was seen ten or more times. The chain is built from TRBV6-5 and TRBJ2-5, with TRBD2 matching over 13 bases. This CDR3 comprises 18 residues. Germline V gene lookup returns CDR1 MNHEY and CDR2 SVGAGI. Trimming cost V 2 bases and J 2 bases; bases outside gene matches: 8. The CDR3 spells CASSYRAWTSGRQETQYF. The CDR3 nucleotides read TGTGCCAGCAGTTACAGGGCTTGGACTAGCGGGAGACAAGAGACCCAGTACTTC.

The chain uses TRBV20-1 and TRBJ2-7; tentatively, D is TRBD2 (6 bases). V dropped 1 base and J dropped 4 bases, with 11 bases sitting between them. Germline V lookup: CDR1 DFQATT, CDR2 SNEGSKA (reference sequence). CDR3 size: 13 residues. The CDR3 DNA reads TGCAGTGCTAGAGTCCCAGGGAGGTACGAGCAGTACTTC. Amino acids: CSARVPGRYEQYF.

The CDR3 DNA follows: TGCAGCGTTGAGGGGGCAGGGACTTTCACTGAAGCTTTCTTT. It yields the protein CSVEGAGTFTEAFF. This rearrangement joins TRBV29-1 to TRBJ1-1; TRBD1 might be the D (6 bases). Per the germline V gene, CDR1 is SQVTM and CDR2 is ANQGSEA. V was cut by 3 bases and J by 4 bases, with 15 bases left in between. This CDR3 has 14 amino acids.

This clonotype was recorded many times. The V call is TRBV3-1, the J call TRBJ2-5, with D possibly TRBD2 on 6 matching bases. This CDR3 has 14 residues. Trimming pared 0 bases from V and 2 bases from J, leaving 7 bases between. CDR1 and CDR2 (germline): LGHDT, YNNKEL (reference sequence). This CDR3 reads CASSQDLAQETQYF. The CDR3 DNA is TGTGCCAGCAGCCAAGACCTAGCGCAAGAGACCCAGTACTTC.

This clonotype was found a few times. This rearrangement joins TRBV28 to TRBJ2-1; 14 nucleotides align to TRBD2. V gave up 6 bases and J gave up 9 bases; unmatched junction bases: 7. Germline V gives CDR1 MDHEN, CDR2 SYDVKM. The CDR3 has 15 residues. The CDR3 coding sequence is TGTGCCAGCAGCCTCGGACTAGCGGGGGGAGTTGAGCAGTTCTTC. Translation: CASSLGLAGGVEQFF. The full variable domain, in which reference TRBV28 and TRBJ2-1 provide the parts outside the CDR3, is DVKVTQSSRYLVKRTGEKVFLECVQDMDHENMFWYRQDPGLGLRLIYFSYDVKMKEKGDIPEGYSVSREKKERFSLILESASTNQTSMYLCASSLGLAGGVEQFFGPGTRLTVL.

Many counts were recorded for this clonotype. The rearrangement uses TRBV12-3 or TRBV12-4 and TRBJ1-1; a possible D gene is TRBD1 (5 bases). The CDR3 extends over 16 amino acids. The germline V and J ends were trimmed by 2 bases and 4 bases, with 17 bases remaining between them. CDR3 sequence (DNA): TGTGCCAGCAGTTTATTTCCAGGGAGGCTGGGCACTGAAGCTTTCTTT. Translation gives CASSLFPGRLGTEAFF.

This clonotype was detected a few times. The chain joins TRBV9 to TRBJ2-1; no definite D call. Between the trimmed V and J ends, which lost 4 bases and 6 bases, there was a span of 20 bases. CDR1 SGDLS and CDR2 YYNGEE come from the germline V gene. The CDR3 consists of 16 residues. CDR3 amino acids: CASSPLAQTGLNEQFF. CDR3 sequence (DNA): TGTGCCAGCAGCCCCCTGGCGCAAACTGGTCTCAATGAGCAGTTCTTC.

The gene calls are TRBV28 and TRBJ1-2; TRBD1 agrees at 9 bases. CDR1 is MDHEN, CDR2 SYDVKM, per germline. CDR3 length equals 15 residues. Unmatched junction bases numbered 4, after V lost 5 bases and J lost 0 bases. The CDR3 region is CASSRDRVANYGYTF. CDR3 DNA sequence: TGTGCCAGCAGTCGGGACAGGGTAGCTAACTATGGCTACACCTTC.

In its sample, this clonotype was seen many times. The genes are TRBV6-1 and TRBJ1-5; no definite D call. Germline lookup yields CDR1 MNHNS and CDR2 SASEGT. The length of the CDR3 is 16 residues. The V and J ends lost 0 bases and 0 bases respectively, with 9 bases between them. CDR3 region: CASSEAAGYSNQPQHF. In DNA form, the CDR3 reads TGTGCCAGCAGTGAAGCCGCAGGTTATAGCAATCAGCCCCAGCATTTT.

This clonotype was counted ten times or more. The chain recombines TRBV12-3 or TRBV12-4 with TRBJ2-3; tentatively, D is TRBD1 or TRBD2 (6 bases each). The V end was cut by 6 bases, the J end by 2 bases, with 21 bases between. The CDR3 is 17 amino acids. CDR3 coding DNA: TGTGCCAGCAGACCGGGGGCGGACGGCGTCCTCACAGATACGCAGTATTTT. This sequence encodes CASRPGADGVLTDTQYF.

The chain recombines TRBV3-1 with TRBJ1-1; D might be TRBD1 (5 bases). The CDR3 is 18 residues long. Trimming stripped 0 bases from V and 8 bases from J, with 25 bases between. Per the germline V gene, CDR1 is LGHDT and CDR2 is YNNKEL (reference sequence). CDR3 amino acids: CASSQEGLTGGPRGEAFF. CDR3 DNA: TGTGCCAGCAGCCAAGAAGGACTTACGGGGGGTCCCCGGGGGGAAGCTTTCTTT.

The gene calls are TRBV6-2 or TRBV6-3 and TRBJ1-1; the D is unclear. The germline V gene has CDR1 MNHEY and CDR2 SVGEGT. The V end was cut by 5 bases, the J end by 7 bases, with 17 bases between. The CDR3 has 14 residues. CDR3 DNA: TGTGCCAGCAGTGCCGTACTTAAGGAGTTTGAAGCTTTCTTT. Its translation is CASSAVLKEFEAFF.

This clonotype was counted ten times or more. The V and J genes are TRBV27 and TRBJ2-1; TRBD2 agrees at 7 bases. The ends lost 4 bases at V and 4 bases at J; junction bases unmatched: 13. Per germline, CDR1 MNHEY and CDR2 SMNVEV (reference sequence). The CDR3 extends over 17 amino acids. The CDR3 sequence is CASSSPGLAEIYNEQFF. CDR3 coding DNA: TGTGCCAGCAGTTCGCCCGGGCTAGCGGAAATTTACAATGAGCAGTTCTTC.

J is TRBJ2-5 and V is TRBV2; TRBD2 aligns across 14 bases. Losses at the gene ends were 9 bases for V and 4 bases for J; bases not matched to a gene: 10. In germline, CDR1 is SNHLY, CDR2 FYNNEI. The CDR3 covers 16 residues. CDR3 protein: CASVPGLAGVRETQYF. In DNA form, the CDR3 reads TGTGCCAGTGTCCCGGGACTAGCGGGAGTGAGAGAGACCCAGTACTTC.

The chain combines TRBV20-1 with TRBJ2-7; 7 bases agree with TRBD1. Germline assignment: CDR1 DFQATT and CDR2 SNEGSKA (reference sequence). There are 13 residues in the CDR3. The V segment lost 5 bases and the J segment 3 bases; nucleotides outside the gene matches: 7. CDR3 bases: TGCAGTGCTCAGGACAGGAGCTACTACGAGCAGTACTTC. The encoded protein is CSAQDRSYYEQYF.

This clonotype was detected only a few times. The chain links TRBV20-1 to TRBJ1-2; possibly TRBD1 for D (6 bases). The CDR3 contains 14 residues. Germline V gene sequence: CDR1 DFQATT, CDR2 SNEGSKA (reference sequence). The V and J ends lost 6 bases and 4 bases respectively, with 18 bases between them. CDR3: CSASDGGRSYGYTF. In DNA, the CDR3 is TGCAGTGCCTCGGACGGGGGGCGCTCCTATGGCTACACCTTC.

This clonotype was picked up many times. The CDR3 protein is CASSLTSGTFNEQFF. The CDR3 DNA follows: TGTGCCAGCAGTCTCACTAGCGGGACATTCAATGAGCAGTTCTTC. The chain couples TRBV6-2 or TRBV6-3 to TRBJ2-1; 10 positions agree with TRBD2. This CDR3 is 15 amino acids long. The J segment lost 6 bases and the V segment lost 5 bases, leaving 7 bases of the junction unmatched. Germline CDR1 reads MNHEY; CDR2 reads SVGEGT.

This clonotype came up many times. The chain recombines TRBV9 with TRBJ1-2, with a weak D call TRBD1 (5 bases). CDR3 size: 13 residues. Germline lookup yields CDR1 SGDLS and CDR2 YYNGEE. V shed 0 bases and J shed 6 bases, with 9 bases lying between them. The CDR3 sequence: CASSVGEGNGYTF. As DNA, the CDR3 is TGTGCCAGCAGCGTAGGCGAGGGGAATGGCTACACCTTC.

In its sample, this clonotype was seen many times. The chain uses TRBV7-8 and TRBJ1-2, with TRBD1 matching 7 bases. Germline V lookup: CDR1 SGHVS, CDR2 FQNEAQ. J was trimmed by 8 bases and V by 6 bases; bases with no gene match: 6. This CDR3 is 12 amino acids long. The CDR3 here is CASSDRVGGYTF. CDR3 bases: TGTGCCAGCAGTGACAGGGTAGGAGGCTACACCTTC.

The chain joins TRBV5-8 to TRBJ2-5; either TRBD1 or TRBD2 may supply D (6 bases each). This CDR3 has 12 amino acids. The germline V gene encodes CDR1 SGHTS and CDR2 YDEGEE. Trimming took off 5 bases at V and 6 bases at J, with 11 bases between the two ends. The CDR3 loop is CASSRRGKTQYF. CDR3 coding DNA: TGTGCCAGCAGTCGGAGGGGGAAGACCCAGTACTTC.

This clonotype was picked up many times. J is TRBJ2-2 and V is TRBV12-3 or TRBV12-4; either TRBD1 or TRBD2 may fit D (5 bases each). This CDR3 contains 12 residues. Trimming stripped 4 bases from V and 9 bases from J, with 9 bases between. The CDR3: CASSYGARELFF. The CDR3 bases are TGTGCCAGCAGTTACGGGGCGAGGGAGCTGTTTTTT.

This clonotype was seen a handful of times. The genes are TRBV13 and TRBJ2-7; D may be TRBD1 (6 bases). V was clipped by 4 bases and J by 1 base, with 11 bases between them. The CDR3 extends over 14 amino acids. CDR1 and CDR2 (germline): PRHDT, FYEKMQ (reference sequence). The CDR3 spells CASSYWTESYEQYF. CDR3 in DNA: TGTGCCAGCAGCTACTGGACAGAGTCCTACGAGCAGTACTTC.